One sample yielded the 2 T cell receptor beta chains listed below, sequenced in a study of blood T cell dynamics during melanoma immunotherapy. As to time point: week 3, after first cycle of checkpoint inhibitor. The assay was immunoSEQ multiplex PCR, and TCRdb's table has in-frame clones only and misses some. The sample records around 12,000 clones, about 88% being singletons. Source: blood, taken from a patient treated with checkpoint blockade. The receptors derive from a human donor with melanoma.

The rearrangement uses TRBV15 and TRBJ2-2; D might be TRBD2 (7 bases). Germline V CDR1 and CDR2: LNHNV, YYDKDF (reference sequence). V lost 5 bases and J 4 bases, leaving 14 bases between the germline ends. The CDR3 is 15 amino acids. This chain's CDR3 is CATSRGVGGTGELFF. The CDR3 coding sequence is TGTGCCACCAGCCGGGGGGTAGGGGGCACCGGGGAGCTGTTTTTT.

The chain recombines TRBV12-5 with TRBJ1-1; no clear D gene. The CDR3 loop spans 15 amino acids. Germline V gives CDR1 LGHNT, CDR2 FRNRAP. V lost 5 bases to trimming and J lost 1 base, with 14 bases between them. The CDR3 sequence: CASGPHEAPNTEAFF. In nucleotides, the CDR3 is TGTGCTAGTGGTCCCCACGAGGCCCCGAACACTGAAGCTTTCTTT.